Detailed here is one T cell receptor beta chain. Original processing methods: Researchers report that nucleated cell counts were estimated from reference gene primer amplification. The method was immunoSEQ multiplex PCR; TCRdb's version includes in-frame clones alone and lacks a portion of them. V and J calls and clone size are given by that table; D and trimming were obtained from the DNA. This table has fewer than 250,000 clones, 83% appearing once. V shed 4 bases and J shed 3 bases, with 7 bases lying between them. The CDR3 covers 11 residues. The V gene's germline CDR1 is DFQATT and CDR2 SNEGSKA (reference sequence). This entry comes from a study of blood T cell repertoires in COVID-19. Study at large: There were acute and convalescent COVID-19 samples, and they came from the United States, Italy and Spain. T cells, B-cell-depleted T cells, or PBMCs supplied cDNA or gDNA.

The clonotype was recovered from a human donor in a cohort sampled during active COVID-19. The genes are TRBV20-1 and TRBJ2-7; D might be TRBD2 (5 bases). Specimen: peripheral blood. DNA of the CDR3: TGCAGTGCTAACCGGGGCTACGAGCAGTACTTC. Amino acids: CSANRGYEQYF.